This T cell receptor (beta chain) was observed in a study of beta chain features in type 1 diabetes. Findings and limits, study-wide: PCR might preferentially amplify shorter templates, equally in patients and controls.

This clone was observed a handful of times. Its antigen is unknown. The CDR3 loop spans 13 amino acids. V lost 0 bases to trimming and J lost 6 bases, with 8 bases between them. Germline loops: CDR1 MNHEY, CDR2 SVGAGI. Each sorted population was over 98% pure. Every isolated RNA sample was fully reverse transcribed, so sequencing captured expressed TCRB transcripts. The assay was immunoSEQ multiplex PCR, and TCRdb's table has in-frame clones only and misses some. Of hundreds of thousands of clones in the sample, about 32% were seen once. This receptor was taken from a young man in good health. Specimen: naive CD4+ T cells from blood. The chain joins TRBV6-5 to TRBJ1-1; D gene unclear. CDR3 protein: CASSYSEYSEAFF. Here the CDR3 DNA reads TGTGCCAGCAGTTACTCCGAATACTCTGAAGCTTTCTTT.